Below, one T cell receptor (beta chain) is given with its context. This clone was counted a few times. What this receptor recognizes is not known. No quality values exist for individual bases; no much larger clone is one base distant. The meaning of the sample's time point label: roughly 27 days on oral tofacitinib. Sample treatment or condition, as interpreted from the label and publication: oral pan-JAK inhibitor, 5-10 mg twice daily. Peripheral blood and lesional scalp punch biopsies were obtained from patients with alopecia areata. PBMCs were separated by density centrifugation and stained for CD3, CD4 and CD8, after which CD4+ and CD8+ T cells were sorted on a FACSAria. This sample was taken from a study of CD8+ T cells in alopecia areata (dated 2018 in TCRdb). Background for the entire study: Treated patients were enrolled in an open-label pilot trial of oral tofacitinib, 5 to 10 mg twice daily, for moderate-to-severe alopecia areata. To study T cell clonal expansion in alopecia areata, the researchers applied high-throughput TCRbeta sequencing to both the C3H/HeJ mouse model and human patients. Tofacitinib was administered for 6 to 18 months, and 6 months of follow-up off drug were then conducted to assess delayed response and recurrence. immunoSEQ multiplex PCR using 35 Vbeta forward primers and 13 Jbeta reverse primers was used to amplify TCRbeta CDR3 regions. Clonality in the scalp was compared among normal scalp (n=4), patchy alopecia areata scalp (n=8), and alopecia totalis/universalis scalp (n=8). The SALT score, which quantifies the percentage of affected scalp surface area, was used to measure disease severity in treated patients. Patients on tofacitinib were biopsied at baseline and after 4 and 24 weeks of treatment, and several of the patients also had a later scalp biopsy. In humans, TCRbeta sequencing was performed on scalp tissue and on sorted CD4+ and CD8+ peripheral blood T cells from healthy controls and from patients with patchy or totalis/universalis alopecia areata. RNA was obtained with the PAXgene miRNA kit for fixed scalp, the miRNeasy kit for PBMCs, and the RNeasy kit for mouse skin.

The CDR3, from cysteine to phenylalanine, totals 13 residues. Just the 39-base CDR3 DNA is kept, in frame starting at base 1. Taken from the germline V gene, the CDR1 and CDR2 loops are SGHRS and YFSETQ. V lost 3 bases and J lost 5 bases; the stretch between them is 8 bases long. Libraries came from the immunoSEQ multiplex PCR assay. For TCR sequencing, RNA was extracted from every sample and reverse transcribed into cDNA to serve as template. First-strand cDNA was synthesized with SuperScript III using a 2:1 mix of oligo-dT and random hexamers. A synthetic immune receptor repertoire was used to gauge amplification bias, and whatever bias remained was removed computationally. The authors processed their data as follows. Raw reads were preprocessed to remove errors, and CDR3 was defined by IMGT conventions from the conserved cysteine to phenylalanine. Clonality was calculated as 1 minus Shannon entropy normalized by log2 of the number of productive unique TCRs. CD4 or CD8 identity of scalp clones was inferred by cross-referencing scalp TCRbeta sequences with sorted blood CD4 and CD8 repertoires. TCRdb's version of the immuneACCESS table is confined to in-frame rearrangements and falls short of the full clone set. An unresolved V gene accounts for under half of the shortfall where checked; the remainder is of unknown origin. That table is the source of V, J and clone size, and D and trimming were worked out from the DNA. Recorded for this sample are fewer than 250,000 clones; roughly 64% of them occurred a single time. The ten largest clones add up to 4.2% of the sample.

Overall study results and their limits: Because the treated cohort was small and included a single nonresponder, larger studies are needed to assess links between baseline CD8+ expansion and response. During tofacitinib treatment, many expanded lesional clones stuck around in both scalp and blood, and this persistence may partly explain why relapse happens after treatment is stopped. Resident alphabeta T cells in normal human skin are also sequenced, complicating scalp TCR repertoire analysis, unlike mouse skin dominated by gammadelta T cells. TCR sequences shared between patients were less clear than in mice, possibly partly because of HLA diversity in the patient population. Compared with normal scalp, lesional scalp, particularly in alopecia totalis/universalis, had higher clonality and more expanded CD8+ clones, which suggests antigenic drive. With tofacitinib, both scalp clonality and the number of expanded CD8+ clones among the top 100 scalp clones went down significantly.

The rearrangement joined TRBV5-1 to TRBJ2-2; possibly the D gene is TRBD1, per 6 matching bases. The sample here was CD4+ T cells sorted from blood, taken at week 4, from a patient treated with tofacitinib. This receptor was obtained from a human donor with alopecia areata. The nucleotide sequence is TGCGCCAGCAGCTCCCAGGGGACCGGGGAGCTGTTTTTT. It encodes CASSSQGTGELFF.